This T cell receptor beta chain was obtained from a study of shared clonotypes between healthy human individuals. As for the study in general: The cohort comprised a couple of women and a few men. Their ages spanned 18 to 49 years.

The CDR3 runs 14 residues. From germline, CDR1 is GTSNPN and CDR2 SVGIG (reference sequence). Germline trimming cut 2 bases from V and 5 bases from J; bases unmatched to any gene: 8. The donor cohort consisted entirely of Caucasian adults residing in Nashville, Tennessee. The assay was run at deep level. Assay used: immunoSEQ multiplex PCR; TCRdb lists only in-frame clones, some missing. The sample records about 490,000 clones, over 65% being singletons. This clone is a singleton in its sample. V usage is TRBV30 and J usage is TRBJ2-5; 7 positions agree with TRBD1. Sequenced: PBMCs. The receptor comes from a woman aged 40 to 49 in good health. Some clones in this sample may be carry-over from other donors' samples. The CDR3 spells CAWSPGTERETQYF. CDR3 in DNA: TGTGCCTGGAGTCCCGGGACAGAGAGGGAGACCCAGTACTTC.